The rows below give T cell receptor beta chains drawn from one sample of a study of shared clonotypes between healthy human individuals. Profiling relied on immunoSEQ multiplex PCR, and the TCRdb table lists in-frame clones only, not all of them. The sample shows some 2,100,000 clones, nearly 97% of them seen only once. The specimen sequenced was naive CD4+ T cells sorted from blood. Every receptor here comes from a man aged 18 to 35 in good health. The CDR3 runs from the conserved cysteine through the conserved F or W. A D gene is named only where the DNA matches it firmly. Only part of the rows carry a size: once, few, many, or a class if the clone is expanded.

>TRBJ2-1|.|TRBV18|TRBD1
CASLPSGQGESEQFF
TGTGCCAGCTTACCTTCCGGACAGGGGGAAAGTGAGCAGTTCTTC
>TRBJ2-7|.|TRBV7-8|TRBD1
CASSLPRDRGYEQYF
TGTGCCAGCAGCTTACCCCGGGACAGGGGCTACGAGCAGTACTTC
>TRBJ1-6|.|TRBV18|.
CASSGSPYYNSPLHF
TGTGCCAGCTCGGGCAGCCCCTACTATAATTCACCCCTCCACTTT
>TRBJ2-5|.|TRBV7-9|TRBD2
CASSLVQLASVQETQYF
TGTGCCAGCAGCTTAGTCCAACTAGCGAGCGTCCAAGAGACCCAGTACTTC
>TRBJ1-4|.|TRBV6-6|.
CASTLRDEKEKLFF
TGTGCCAGCACCCTCAGGGACGAAAAAGAAAAACTGTTTTTT
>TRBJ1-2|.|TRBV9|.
CASSVDPRSDYGYTF
TGTGCCAGCAGCGTCGACCCCCGCTCGGACTATGGCTACACCTTC
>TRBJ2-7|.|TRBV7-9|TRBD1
CASRPPGTGRDEQYF
TGTGCCAGCAGGCCACCCGGGACAGGGCGCGACGAGCAGTACTTC
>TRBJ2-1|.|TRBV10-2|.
CASTAQGPGQFF
TGCGCCAGCACCGCACAGGGACCAGGGCAGTTCTTC
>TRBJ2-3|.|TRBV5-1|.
CASSLESVPTDTQYF
TGCGCCAGCAGCTTGGAGTCGGTACCCACAGATACGCAGTATTTT
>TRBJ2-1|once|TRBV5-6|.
CASSFGVQLYNEQFF
TGTGCCAGCAGCTTCGGGGTTCAACTATACAATGAGCAGTTCTTC
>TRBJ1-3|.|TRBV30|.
CAWSEPQSKRGSVGNTIYF
TGTGCCTGGAGTGAACCCCAATCGAAGAGGGGATCGGTTGGAAACACCATATATTTT
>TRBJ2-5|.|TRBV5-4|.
CASSRGSSETQYF
TGTGCCAGCTCCAGGGGTTCTTCAGAGACCCAGTACTTC
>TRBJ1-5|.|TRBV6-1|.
CASTRNNQPQHF
TGTGCCAGCACCAGAAACAATCAGCCCCAGCATTTT
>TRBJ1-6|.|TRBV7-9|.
CASSYSYNSPLHF
TGTGCCAGCAGCTACTCCTATAATTCACCCCTCCACTTT
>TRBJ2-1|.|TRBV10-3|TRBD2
CAISQIAGGPDEQFF
TGTGCCATCAGTCAAATAGCGGGAGGGCCCGATGAGCAGTTCTTC
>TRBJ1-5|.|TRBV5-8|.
CASSLEGVDNQPQHF
TGTGCCAGCAGCTTGGAAGGGGTGGATAATCAGCCCCAGCATTTT
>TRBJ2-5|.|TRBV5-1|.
CASSLGVTPRETQYF
TGCGCCAGCAGCTTGGGAGTTACTCCCCGGGAGACCCAGTACTTC
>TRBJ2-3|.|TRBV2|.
CASSVLGTDTQYF
TGTGCCAGCAGTGTTTTGGGCACAGATACGCAGTATTTT
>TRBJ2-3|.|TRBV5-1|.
CASSLTAGRPDTQYF
TGCGCCAGCAGCTTGACCGCAGGCCGGCCAGATACGCAGTATTTT
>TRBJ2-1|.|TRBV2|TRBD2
CASSSRRLAGGPNEQFF
TGTGCCAGCAGTTCCCGACGACTAGCGGGAGGGCCGAATGAGCAGTTCTTC
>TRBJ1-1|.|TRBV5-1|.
CASSWDGEPHTEAFF
TGCGCCAGCAGCTGGGACGGCGAGCCCCACACTGAAGCTTTCTTT
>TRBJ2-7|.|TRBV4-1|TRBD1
CASSPPDRPYEQYF
TGCGCCAGCAGCCCACCGGACAGGCCCTACGAGCAGTACTTC
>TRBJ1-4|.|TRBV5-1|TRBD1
CASSLALTGDYNEKLFF
TGCGCCAGCAGCTTGGCGTTAACAGGGGACTATAATGAAAAACTGTTTTTT
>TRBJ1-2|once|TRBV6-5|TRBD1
CASSYSSTGGYGYTF
TGTGCCAGCAGTTACTCTTCGACAGGGGGCTATGGCTACACCTTC
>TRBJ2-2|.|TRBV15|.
CATSRGRGSMTNTGELFF
TGTGCCACCAGCAGAGGCCGGGGGAGCATGACGAACACCGGGGAGCTGTTTTTT
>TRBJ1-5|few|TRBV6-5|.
CASSRQGNQPQHF
TGTGCCAGCAGTCGACAGGGCAATCAGCCCCAGCATTTT
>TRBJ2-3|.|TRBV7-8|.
CASSLATTGTQYF
TGTGCCAGCAGCTTAGCCACGACTGGTACGCAGTATTTT
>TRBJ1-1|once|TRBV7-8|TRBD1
CASSTYSPGTENTEAFF
TGTGCCAGCAGCACGTATTCGCCCGGGACAGAGAACACTGAAGCTTTCTTT
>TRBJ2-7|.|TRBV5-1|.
CASSLLPGVSSYEQYF
TGCGCCAGCAGCTTGTTGCCGGGGGTGAGCTCCTACGAGCAGTACTTC
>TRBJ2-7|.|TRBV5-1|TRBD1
CASSHTGGYEQYF
TGCGCCAGCAGCCATACAGGGGGGTACGAGCAGTACTTC
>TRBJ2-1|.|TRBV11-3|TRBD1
CASSRGQVTYNEQFF
TGTGCCAGCAGCCGCGGACAGGTTACCTACAATGAGCAGTTCTTC
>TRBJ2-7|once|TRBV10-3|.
CAISDSGTHYEQYF
TGTGCCATCAGTGATTCCGGGACTCACTACGAGCAGTACTTC
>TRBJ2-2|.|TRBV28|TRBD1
CASSLGDRGTGELFF
TGTGCCAGCAGTCTGGGGGACAGGGGAACCGGGGAGCTGTTTTTT
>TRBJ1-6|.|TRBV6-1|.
CASRAGQSNSPLHF
TGTGCCAGCAGGGCCGGACAGAGTAATTCACCCCTCCACTTT
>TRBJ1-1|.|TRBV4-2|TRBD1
CASSPLQGKNTEAFF
TGTGCCAGCAGCCCCTTACAGGGGAAGAACACTGAAGCTTTCTTT
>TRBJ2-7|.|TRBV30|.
CAWNRAGTSYEQYF
TGTGCCTGGAATCGGGCGGGGACATCCTACGAGCAGTACTTC